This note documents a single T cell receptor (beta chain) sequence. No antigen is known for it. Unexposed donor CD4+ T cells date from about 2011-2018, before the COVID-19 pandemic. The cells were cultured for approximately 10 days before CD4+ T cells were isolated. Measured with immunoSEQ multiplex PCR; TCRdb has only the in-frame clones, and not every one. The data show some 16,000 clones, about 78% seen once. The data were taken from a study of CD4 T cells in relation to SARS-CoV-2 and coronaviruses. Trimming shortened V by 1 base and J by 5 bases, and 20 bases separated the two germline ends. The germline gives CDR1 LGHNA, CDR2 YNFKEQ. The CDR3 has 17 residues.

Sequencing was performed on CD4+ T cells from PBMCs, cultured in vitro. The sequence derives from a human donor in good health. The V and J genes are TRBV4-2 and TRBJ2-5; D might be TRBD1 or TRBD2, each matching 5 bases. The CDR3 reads CASSQGPELGRQETQYF. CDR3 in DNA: TGTGCCAGCAGCCAAGGACCCGAGCTGGGACGCCAGGAGACCCAGTACTTC.